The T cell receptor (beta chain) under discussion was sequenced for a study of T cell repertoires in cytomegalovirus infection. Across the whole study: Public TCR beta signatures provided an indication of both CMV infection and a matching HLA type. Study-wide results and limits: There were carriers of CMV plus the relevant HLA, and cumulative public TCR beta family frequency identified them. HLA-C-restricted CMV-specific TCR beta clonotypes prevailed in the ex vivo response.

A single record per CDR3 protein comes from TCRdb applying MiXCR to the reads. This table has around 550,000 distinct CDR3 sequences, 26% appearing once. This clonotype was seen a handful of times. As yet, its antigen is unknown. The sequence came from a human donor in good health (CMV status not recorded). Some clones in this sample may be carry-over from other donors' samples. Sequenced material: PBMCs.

The CDR3 nucleotides read TGTGCCAGCAGTCCCCGGGGGAGCGCACTTAGCAATCAGCCCCAGCATTTT. Residues: CASSPRGSALSNQPQHF. This sequence joins TRBV12-3 or TRBV12-4 and TRBJ1-5, with a possible D match to TRBD1 (5 bases). Trimming pared 5 bases from V and 0 bases from J, leaving 17 bases between. The CDR3 totals 17 residues.